This is a list of T cell receptor beta chains from one sample in a study of CD4+ T cells in melanoma. Profiled with immunoSEQ multiplex PCR; TCRdb holds only in-frame clones, not every one. Of some 150,000 clones listed, about 93% are singletons. All receptors derive from a human donor with melanoma. CDR3s include the opening cysteine and the closing phenylalanine or tryptophan. A D gene is named only where the DNA matches it firmly. Clone size is given for some rows only: seen once, a few or many times, or a class if the clone is expanded.

V,size,J,D,DNA,CDR3
TRBV30,-,TRBJ2-5,-,TGTGCCGTGGACAACACCTGGGGAGAGACCCAGTACTTC,CAVDNTWGETQYF
TRBV4-1,-,TRBJ2-1,TRBD2,TGCGCCAGCAGCCGGGGCCGTTCTAGCGGGGGGTACCTTATCGATGAGCAGTTCTTC,CASSRGRSSGGYLIDEQFF
TRBV5-1,-,TRBJ2-3,-,TGTGCCAGCAGCTTGGAAGGGGGAATCGACACAGATACGCAGTATTTT,CASSLEGGIDTDTQYF
TRBV9,-,TRBJ1-2,-,TGTGCCAGCAGCGTGACAGGAGAAAATGGCTACACCTTC,CASSVTGENGYTF
TRBV5-1,-,TRBJ2-5,TRBD1,TGCGCCAGCAGGGGACAGGGTTTCTTAGAGACCCAGTACTTC,CASRGQGFLETQYF
TRBV2,-,TRBJ1-4,-,TGTGCCAGCAGTGAGACAGTGGTAGTTGAAAAACTGTTTTTT,CASSETVVVEKLFF
TRBV10-1,-,TRBJ2-1,TRBD1,TGCGCCAGCAGTGCCGCGGCAGGGGGATGGAATGAGCAGTTCTTC,CASSAAAGGWNEQFF
TRBV7-2,-,TRBJ2-7,TRBD1,TGTGCCAGCAGCCGCTACAGGGGTTCCTACGAGCAGTACTTC,CASSRYRGSYEQYF
TRBV15,-,TRBJ2-7,TRBD2,TGTCCTCATTTGGGACTAGCGGGGGGCTACTCCTACGAGCAGTACTTC,CPHLGLAGGYSYEQYF
TRBV7-3,-,TRBJ1-1,-,TGTGCCAGCAGCTTCGGGCAGGCGCCAGCTTTCTTT,CASSFGQAPAFF
TRBV7-2,-,TRBJ1-1,-,TGTGCCAGCAGCTTGGCCGCGGCGAACACTGAAGCTTTCTTT,CASSLAAANTEAFF
TRBV5-1,few,TRBJ1-3,-,TGCGCCAGCACCGACCCGGGTGGACCTGGAAACACCATATATTTT,CASTDPGGPGNTIYF
TRBV6-1,-,TRBJ2-4,-,TGTGCCAGCAGTGAAGATCCGGCGTTAGCCAAAAACATTCAGTACTTC,CASSEDPALAKNIQYF
TRBV4-2,-,TRBJ2-2,TRBD2,TGTGCCAGCAGCCAAGATGTTTTACGGGGAGGGTACACCGGGGAGCTGTTTTTT,CASSQDVLRGGYTGELFF
TRBV6-8,-,TRBJ1-2,-,TGTGCCAGCAGGGTTAAACCAGGGGCCCCTGACTATGGCTACACCTTC,CASRVKPGAPDYGYTF
TRBV13,-,TRBJ2-5,TRBD2,TGTGCCAGCAGCTTAGAAGGCGGGGGGGATGAAGAGACCCAGTACTTC,CASSLEGGGDEETQYF
TRBV7-8,few,TRBJ2-7,-,TGTGCCAGCAGCTACTCAGTCTCCTACGAGCAGTACTTC,CASSYSVSYEQYF
TRBV18,-,TRBJ1-5,-,TGTGCCAGCTCACTAAGAGCGCAGGGAGGAAGCAATCAGCCCCAGCATTTT,CASSLRAQGGSNQPQHF
TRBV5-6,-,TRBJ2-2,-,TGTGCCAGCAGCTTGCCCAATGGCTTCACGTCCGGGGAGCTGTTTTTT,CASSLPNGFTSGELFF
TRBV4-1,once,TRBJ2-7,-,TGCGCCAGCAGCCAAGCCCCCACAGGCTCCTACGAGCAGTACTTC,CASSQAPTGSYEQYF
TRBV7-6,-,TRBJ1-6,-,TGTGCCAGCAGCCCCGGAGGGCTACGAAATTCACCCCTCCACTTT,CASSPGGLRNSPLHF
TRBV18,-,TRBJ2-2,-,TGTGCCAGCTCACCGGACCTTCTGGCCGGGGAGCTGTTTTTT,CASSPDLLAGELFF
TRBV2,-,TRBJ1-1,-,TGTGCCAACACTTACACTGAAGCTTTCTTT,CANTYTEAFF
TRBV5-4,-,TRBJ2-5,TRBD2,TGTGCCAGCAGCTTGAAGAGCGGGAGCCAAGAGACCCAGTACTTC,CASSLKSGSQETQYF
TRBV6-5,once,TRBJ1-1,-,TGTGCCAGCAGTTCCGGGACATCGAACACTGAAGCTTTCTTT,CASSSGTSNTEAFF
TRBV7-9,-,TRBJ2-2,-,TGTGCCAGCAGCTTAGCCCCCCTAAAAGGCACGTACACCGGGGAGCTGTTTTTT,CASSLAPLKGTYTGELFF
TRBV10-2,-,TRBJ1-1,-,TGCGCCAGCAGTGAGTCAGGGTTGTCCACTGAAGCTTTCTTT,CASSESGLSTEAFF